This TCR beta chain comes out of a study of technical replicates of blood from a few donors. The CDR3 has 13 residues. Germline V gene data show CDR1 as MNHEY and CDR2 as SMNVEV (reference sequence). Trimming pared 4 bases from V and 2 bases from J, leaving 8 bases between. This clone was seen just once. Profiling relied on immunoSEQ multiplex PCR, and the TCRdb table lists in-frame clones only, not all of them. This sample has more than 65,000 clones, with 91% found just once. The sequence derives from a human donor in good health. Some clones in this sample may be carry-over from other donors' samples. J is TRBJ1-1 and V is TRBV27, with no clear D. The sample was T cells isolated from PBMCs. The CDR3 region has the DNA TGTGCCAGCAGTTCACCACTAAACACTGAAGCTTTCTTT. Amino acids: CASSSPLNTEAFF.